This TCR beta chain was captured in a study of shared clonotypes between healthy human individuals. Turning to the study itself: Three plates each covered CD4 naive and memory; CD8 naive two, CD8 memory one. General study points: The donor pool, a small one, limited the genetic and exposure-history diversity represented. Sequencing depth was expected to influence donor clonotype sharing. Sharing across several donors was seen in 4% to 6.5% of naive CD4 clonotypes.

Profiled with immunoSEQ multiplex PCR; TCRdb holds only in-frame clones, not every one. This table holds roughly 2.4 million clones, nearly 97% found once. The junction had 12 bases not matched to a gene; V was cut back by 3 bases and J by 2 bases. Germline CDR1 is SGHRS and CDR2 is YFSETQ. The CDR3 extends over 17 amino acids. A note on this clone: Its antigen is unidentified.

Sequenced sample: naive CD4+ T cells sorted from blood. Sample subset: CD45RA+ positively selected. The chain uses TRBV5-1 and TRBJ2-7; 9 positions match TRBD1. The source of this sequence is a man aged 18 to 30 in good health. CDR3 sequence: CASSWMKGTGTTYEQYF. CDR3 sequence (DNA): TGCGCCAGCAGCTGGATGAAAGGGACAGGGACAACCTACGAGCAGTACTTC.